This TCR beta chain came from a study of blood T cell repertoires in COVID-19. Study background: Sites across the United States, Italy and Spain contributed samples from acute and convalescent COVID-19. PBMCs, B-cell-depleted T cells, or T cells provided the cDNA or gDNA that made up the material.

V was pared by 5 bases and J by 1 base, with 7 bases between. This CDR3 contains 13 residues. Produced via immunoSEQ multiplex PCR; TCRdb's table is partial and in-frame only. The sample shows under 300,000 clones, 80% to 90% of them seen only once. Participants' own reports of clinical history determined their cohort assignment. The chain links TRBV5-3 to TRBJ1-5, with D maybe TRBD1 (6 bases). TRBV5-3 carries the ORF label, with uncertain function. This sequence originates from a young woman who had recovered from COVID-19. The sequencing input was PBMCs or T cells enriched from blood (not recorded which). In nucleotides, the CDR3 is TGTGCCAGAAGTGGACAGAGCAATCAGCCCCAGCATTTT. Its protein product is CARSGQSNQPQHF.